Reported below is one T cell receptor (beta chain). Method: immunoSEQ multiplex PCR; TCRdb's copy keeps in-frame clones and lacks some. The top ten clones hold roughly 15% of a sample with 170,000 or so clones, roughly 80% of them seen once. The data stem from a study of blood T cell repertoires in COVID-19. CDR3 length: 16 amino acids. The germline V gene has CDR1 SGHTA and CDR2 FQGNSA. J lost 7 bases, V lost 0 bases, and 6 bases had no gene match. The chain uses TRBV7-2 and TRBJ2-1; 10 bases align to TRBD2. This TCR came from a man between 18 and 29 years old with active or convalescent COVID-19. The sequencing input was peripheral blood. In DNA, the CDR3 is TGTGCCAGCAGCTTAGCGCCAGCGGGAGGGGTAAATGAGCAGTTCTTC. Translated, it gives CASSLAPAGGVNEQFF.